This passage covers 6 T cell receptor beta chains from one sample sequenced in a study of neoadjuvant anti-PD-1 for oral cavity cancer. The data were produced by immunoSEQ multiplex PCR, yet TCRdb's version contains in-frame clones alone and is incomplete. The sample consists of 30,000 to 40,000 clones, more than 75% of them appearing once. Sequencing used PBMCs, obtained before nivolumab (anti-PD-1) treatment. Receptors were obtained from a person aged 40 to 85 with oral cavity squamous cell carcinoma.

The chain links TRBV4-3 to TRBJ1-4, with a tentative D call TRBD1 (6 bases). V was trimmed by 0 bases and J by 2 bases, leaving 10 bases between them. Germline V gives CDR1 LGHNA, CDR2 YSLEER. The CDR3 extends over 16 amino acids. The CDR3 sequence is CASSQDSGATNEKLFF. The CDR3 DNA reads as TGCGCCAGCAGCCAAGATTCAGGGGCTACTAATGAAAAACTGTTTTTT.

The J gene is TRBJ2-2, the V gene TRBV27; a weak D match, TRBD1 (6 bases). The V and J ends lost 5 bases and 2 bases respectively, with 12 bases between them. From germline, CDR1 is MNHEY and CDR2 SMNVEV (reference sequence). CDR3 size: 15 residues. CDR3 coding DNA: TGTGCCAGCAGTCTACAGGGTTTTAACACCGGGGAGCTGTTTTTT. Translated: CASSLQGFNTGELFF.

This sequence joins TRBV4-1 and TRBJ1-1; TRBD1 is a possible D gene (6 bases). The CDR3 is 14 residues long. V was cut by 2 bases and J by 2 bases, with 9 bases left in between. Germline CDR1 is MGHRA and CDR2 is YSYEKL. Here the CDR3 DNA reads TGCGCCAGCAGCCAAATCGGGACAAACACTGAAGCTTTCTTT. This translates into CASSQIGTNTEAFF.

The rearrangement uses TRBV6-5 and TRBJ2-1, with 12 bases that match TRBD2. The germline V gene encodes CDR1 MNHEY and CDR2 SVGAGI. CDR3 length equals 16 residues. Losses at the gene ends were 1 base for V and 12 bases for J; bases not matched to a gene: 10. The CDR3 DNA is TGTGCCAGCAGTTACTTTCTAGCGGGGGGGCCAGTCTCGCAGTTCTTC. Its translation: CASSYFLAGGPVSQFF.

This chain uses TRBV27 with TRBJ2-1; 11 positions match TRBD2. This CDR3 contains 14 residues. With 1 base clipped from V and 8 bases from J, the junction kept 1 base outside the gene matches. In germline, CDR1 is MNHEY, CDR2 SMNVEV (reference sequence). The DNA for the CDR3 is TGTGCCAGCAGTTTATTAGCGGGGGGGGATGAGCAGTTCTTC. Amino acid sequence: CASSLLAGGDEQFF.

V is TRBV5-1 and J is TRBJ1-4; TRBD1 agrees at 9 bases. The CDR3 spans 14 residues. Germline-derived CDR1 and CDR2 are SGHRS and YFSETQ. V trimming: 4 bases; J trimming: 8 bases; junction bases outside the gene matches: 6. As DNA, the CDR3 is TGCGCCAGCAGCCTAGGGACAGGGAGCGAAAAACTGTTTTTT. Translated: CASSLGTGSEKLFF.